The source of this T cell receptor (beta chain) is a study of identical twins (TCRdb year 2016). The study in broad terms: To test whether fetal clonotypes persist, the study used deep sequencing on TCR alpha and beta repertoires from monozygotic twins, unrelated adults of various ages, and cord blood. To rule out contamination, the twin experiments were replicated at different times with different library preparation protocols. Study-level results and caveats: Because the same donors could not be followed over many years, conclusions were based on cross-sectional statistical analysis. Fewer insertions were carried by abundant cord blood beta clonotypes, a similar but weaker trend appeared in young adult naive repertoires, and no such trend appeared in memory repertoires. In beta out-of-frame sequences, excess twin sharing was weaker, because having fewer shared sequences lowered the signal-to-noise ratio. Out-of-frame TCR alpha sequences shared between twins showed an excess of low generation-probability sequences compared with coincidental sharing between unrelated individuals. Out-of-frame TCR alpha sharing in monozygotic twins was systematically underestimated by recombination models, whereas sharing between unrelated individuals was in agreement with the recombination models. Zero-insertion analyses could be partly confounded by invariant T cells such as MAIT and iNKT, though diverse VJ usage argued against such confounding for most clonotypes.

Only healthy Caucasian donors were included. Library preparation employed 5' RACE. The data were produced on an Illumina HiSeq 2000. Template switching introduced a universal primer binding site; the final cDNA contained a unique molecular identifier, enabling accurate counting of TCR cDNA molecules. First-strand cDNA for TCR alpha and beta chains was synthesized from specific primers in the conserved constant-segment region. To control for contamination, each cDNA library was double barcoded with a SMART-Mk sample barcode plus Illumina barcodes. TruSeq adapter sequences and Illumina sample barcodes were added in two successive PCR steps. The Illumina HiSeq platform was used with custom primers to sequence TCR alpha and beta cDNA libraries. Per the original workflow: MiGEC was used to process raw reads and extract unique molecular identifiers, and MiXCR was used to find CDR3 positions. Recombination models were inferred per individual with the repgenHMM and IGoR tools using an EM algorithm. Shared clonotype analysis was performed with the tcR package in R, normalizing sharing by the product of cloneset sizes. Out-of-frame nonproductive sequences were analyzed to study raw recombination free of thymic and clonal selection effects. The public reads were reprocessed in TCRdb via fastp at Q25 and MiXCR, keeping in-frame beta chains. All rows with the same CDR3 protein become a single entry with the most common DNA and genes. None of the V and J calls come from the authors' own analysis; TCRdb made them. The sample yields some 1,700,000 distinct CDR3 sequences; 25% to 35% were counted once. Together, the top ten hold about 0.27% of the sample.

V and J are trimmed by 7 bases and 5 bases, and the gene matches miss 10 bases of the junction. Taken from cysteine to phenylalanine, the CDR3 has 15 residues. Here the CDR3 DNA is all that survives: 45 bases in frame from base 1. Via the germline V gene, CDR1 is SGHRS and CDR2 YFSETQ. This clonotype was detected a few times. This receptor's antigen is unknown. No much larger clonotype is one base removed from it; base qualities were not supplied. The sequencing sample was made of cord blood. The TCR originated in a newborn girl in good health. This chain is built from TRBV5-1 and TRBJ2-1; 9 bases in the middle match TRBD2. The DNA sequence reads TGCGCCAGCGCCATAGCGGGAGTCCGAAACAATGAGCAGTTCTTC. Its translation reads: CASAIAGVRNNEQFF.